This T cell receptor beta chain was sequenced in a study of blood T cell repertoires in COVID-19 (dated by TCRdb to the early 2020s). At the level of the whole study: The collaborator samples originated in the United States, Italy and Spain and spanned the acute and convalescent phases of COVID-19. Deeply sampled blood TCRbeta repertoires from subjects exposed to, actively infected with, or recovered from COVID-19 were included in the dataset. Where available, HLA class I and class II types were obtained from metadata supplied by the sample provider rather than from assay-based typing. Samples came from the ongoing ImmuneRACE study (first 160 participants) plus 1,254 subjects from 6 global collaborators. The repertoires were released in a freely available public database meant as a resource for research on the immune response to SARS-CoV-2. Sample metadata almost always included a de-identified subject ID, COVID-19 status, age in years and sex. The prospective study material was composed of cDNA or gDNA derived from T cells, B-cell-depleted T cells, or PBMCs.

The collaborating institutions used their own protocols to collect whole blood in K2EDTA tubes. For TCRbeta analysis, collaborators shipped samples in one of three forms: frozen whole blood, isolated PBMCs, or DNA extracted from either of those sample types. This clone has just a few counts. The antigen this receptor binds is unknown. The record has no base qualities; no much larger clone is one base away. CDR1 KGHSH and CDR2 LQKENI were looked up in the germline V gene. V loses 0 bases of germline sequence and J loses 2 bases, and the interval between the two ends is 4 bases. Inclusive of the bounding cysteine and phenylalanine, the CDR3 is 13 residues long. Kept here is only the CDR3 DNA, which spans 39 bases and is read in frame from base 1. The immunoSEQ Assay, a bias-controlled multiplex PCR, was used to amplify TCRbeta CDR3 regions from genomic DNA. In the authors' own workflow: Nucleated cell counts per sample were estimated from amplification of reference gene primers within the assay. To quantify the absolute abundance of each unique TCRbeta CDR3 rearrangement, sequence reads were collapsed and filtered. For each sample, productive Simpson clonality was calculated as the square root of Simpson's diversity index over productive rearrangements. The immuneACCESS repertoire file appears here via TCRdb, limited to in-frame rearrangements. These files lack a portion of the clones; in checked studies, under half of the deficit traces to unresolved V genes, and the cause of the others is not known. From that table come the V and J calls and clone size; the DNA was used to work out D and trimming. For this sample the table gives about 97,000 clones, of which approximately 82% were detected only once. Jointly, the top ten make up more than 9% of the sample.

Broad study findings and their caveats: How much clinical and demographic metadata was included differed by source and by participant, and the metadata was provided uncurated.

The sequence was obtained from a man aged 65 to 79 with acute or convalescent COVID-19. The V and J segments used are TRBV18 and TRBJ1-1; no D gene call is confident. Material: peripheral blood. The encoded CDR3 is CASSPPTNTEAFF. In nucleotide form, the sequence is TGTGCCAGCTCACCACCCACAAACACTGAAGCTTTCTTT.